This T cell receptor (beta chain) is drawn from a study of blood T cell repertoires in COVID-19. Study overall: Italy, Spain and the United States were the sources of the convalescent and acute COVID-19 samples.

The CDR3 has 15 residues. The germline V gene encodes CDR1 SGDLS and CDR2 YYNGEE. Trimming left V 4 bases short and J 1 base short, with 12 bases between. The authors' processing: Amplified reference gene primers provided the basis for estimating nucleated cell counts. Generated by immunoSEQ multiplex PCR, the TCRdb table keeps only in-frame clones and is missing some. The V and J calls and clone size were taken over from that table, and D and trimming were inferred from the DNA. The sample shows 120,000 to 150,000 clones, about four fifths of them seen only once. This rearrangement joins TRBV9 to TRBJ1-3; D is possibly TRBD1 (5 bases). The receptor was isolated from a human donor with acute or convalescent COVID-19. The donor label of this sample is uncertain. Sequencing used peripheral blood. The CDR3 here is CASSPGGESGNTIYF. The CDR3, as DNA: TGTGCCAGCAGCCCCGGAGGGGAATCTGGAAACACCATATATTTT.